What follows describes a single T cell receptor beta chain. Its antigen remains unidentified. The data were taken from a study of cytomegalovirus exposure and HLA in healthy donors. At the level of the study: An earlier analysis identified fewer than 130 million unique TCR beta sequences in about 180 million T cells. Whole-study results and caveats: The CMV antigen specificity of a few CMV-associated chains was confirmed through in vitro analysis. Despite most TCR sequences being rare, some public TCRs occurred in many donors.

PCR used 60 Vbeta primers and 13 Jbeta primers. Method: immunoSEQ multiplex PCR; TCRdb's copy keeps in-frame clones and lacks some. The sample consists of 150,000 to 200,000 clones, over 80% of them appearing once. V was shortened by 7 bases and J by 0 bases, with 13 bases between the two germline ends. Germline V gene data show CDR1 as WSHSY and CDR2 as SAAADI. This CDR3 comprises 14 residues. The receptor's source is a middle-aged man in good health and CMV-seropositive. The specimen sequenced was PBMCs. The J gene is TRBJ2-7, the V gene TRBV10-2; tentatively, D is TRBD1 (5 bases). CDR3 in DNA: TGCGCCAGCAACAACAGGACGTACTCCTACGAGCAGTACTTC. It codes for CASNNRTYSYEQYF.